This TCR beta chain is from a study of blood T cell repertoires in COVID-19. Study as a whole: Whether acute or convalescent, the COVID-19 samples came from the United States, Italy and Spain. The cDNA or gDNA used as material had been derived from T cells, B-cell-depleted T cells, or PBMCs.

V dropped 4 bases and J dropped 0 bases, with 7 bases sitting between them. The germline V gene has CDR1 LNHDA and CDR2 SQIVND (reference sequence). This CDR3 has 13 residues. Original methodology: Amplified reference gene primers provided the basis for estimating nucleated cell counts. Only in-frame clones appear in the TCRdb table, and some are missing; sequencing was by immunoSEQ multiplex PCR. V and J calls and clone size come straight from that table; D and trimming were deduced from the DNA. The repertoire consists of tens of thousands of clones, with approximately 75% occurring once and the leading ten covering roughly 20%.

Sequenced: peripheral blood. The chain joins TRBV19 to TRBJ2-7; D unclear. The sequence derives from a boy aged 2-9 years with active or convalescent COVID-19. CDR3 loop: CASSTSPSYEQYF. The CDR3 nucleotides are TGTGCCAGTAGTACCTCCCCCTCCTACGAGCAGTACTTC.